The rows below give T cell receptor beta chains drawn from one sample of a study of control samples from healthy donors and cancer patients. TCRdb keeps only in-frame clones here, not all; method: immunoSEQ multiplex PCR. This sample yields roughly 80,000 clones, of which under 90% are seen a single time; 5.5% belongs to the top ten. What was sequenced was blood. All receptors derive from a man aged 50 to 59 in good health. CDR3s include the opening cysteine and the closing phenylalanine or tryptophan. Fields, in order: V gene, clone size, D gene, J gene, CDR3 protein, CDR3 DNA. The D gene is left open where the match is weak. Size is stated for part of the rows, as once, few or many counts, or as a class when the clone is expanded.

TRBV29-1	NA	TRBD1	TRBJ2-7	CSVSGGQGSYEQYF	TGCAGCGTGAGTGGGGGACAGGGCTCCTACGAGCAGTACTTC
TRBV7-9	NA	TRBD1	TRBJ1-3	CADRVSGNTIYF	TGTGCCGACAGGGTCTCTGGAAACACCATATATTTT
TRBV7-8	NA	NA	TRBJ2-7	CASSPDISSYEQYF	TGTGCCAGCAGCCCGGACATCAGCTCCTACGAGCAGTACTTC
TRBV15	NA	NA	TRBJ2-7	CATFPGGLIKQYF	TGTGCCACCTTCCCTGGGGGGCTGATAAAGCAGTACTTC
TRBV2	NA	NA	TRBJ2-7	CASSDPRVRDEQYF	TGTGCCAGCAGTGACCCCAGGGTAAGAGACGAGCAGTACTTC
TRBV9	once	TRBD1	TRBJ2-6	CASSAGTGSGANVLTF	TGTGCCAGCAGCGCCGGGACAGGGTCTGGGGCCAACGTCCTGACTTTC
TRBV5-1	NA	TRBD1	TRBJ1-6	CASSWGRGTGNSPLHF	TGCGCCAGCAGCTGGGGACGGGGGACAGGTAATTCACCCCTCCACTTT
TRBV4-1	NA	TRBD2	TRBJ2-3	CASTSGGSASTDTQYF	TGCGCCAGCACCTCCGGGGGGTCAGCCAGCACAGATACGCAGTATTTT
TRBV19	NA	NA	TRBJ1-1	CASSDQAGTEAFF	TGTGCCAGTAGTGATCAGGCAGGCACTGAAGCTTTCTTT
TRBV10-3	NA	TRBD2	TRBJ2-1	CAISEKLAGSEQFF	TGTGCCATCAGTGAAAAACTAGCGGGGAGTGAGCAGTTCTTC
TRBV29-1	NA	NA	TRBJ1-2	CSVEAAARFGYTF	TGCAGCGTTGAAGCGGCAGCCCGGTTTGGCTACACCTTC
TRBV5-1	NA	TRBD1	TRBJ2-1	CASSPQPTTGAYEQFF	TGCGCCAGCAGCCCGCAGCCCACGACAGGGGCCTACGAGCAGTTCTTC
TRBV11-2	NA	NA	TRBJ1-2	CATLRWGDNYGYTF	TGTGCCACCCTCAGATGGGGGGATAACTATGGCTACACCTTC
TRBV7-5	NA	NA	TRBJ2-3	CPSPTPSGNRDTQYF	TGTCCCAGCCCTACACCTAGCGGTAACAGGGATACGCAGTATTTT
TRBV6-6	NA	NA	TRBJ1-1	CASSPPTGNTEAFF	TGTGCCAGCTCACCGCCCACCGGGAACACTGAAGCTTTCTTT
TRBV5-6	NA	NA	TRBJ2-1	CASSTRSNEQFF	TGTGCCAGCAGCACCCGGTCGAATGAGCAGTTCTTC
TRBV19	NA	NA	TRBJ2-1	CASSSSWSGDNEQFF	TGTGCCAGTAGTTCATCTTGGTCCGGCGACAATGAGCAGTTCTTC
TRBV7-9	NA	NA	TRBJ1-2	CASSPDTNYGYTF	TGTGCCAGCAGCCCGGACACTAACTATGGCTACACCTTC
TRBV6-5	NA	NA	TRBJ2-5	CASNRGQRETQYF	TGTGCCAGCAATAGAGGACAAAGAGAGACCCAGTACTTC
TRBV7-9	NA	NA	TRBJ2-3	CASTSEGENTDTQYF	TGTGCCAGCACCTCGGAGGGGGAGAACACAGATACGCAGTATTTT
TRBV5-1	few	NA	TRBJ1-5	CASSLDPGLPQTQHF	TGCGCCAGCAGCTTGGATCCCGGGTTGCCTCAAACCCAGCATTTT
TRBV3-1/TRBV3-2	NA	TRBD2	TRBJ2-5	CASSQGLAGGPSGTQYF	TGTGCCAGCAGCCAAGGACTAGCGGGGGGGCCTTCGGGGACCCAGTACTTC
TRBV15	NA	TRBD1	TRBJ1-3	CATSRYSTIGQGVSGNTIYF	TGTGCCACCAGTCGGTATTCGACAATAGGACAGGGCGTCTCTGGAAACACCATATATTTT
TRBV25-1	NA	TRBD1	TRBJ1-2	CASSGRGTAYGYTF	TGTGCCAGCAGTGGGCGCGGGACAGCCTATGGCTACACCTTC
TRBV12-5	once	TRBD2	TRBJ2-3	CASGPPLLAGGPTDTQYF	TGTGCTAGTGGTCCTCCCCTGCTAGCGGGGGGGCCTACAGATACGCAGTATTTT
TRBV23-1	NA	TRBD1	TRBJ2-7	CASSQYGTVYSYEQYF	TGCGCCAGCAGTCAATATGGGACAGTCTACTCCTACGAGCAGTACTTC
TRBV19	NA	NA	TRBJ2-2	CASSTNTGELFF	TGTGCCAGTAGTACGAACACCGGGGAGCTGTTTTTT
TRBV2	NA	NA	TRBJ1-2	CASSLQGWGNYGYTF	TGTGCCAGCAGTTTACAGGGATGGGGGAACTATGGCTACACCTTC
TRBV2	NA	TRBD2	TRBJ2-7	CAGRTSGGFEQYF	TGTGCCGGGAGGACTAGCGGGGGCTTCGAGCAGTACTTC
TRBV2	NA	NA	TRBJ2-1	CASRGRQANREQFF	TGTGCCAGCAGGGGCAGACAAGCCAACAGGGAGCAGTTCTTC
TRBV6-5	NA	NA	TRBJ1-1	CASSYREGLNTEAFF	TGTGCCAGCAGTTACCGTGAAGGGCTGAACACTGAAGCTTTCTTT
TRBV30	NA	NA	TRBJ1-5	CAWSADPWGNQPQHF	TGTGCCTGGAGTGCGGACCCTTGGGGGAATCAGCCCCAGCATTTT
TRBV14	NA	TRBD1	TRBJ2-7	CASSPGQASPLSEQYF	TGTGCCAGCAGCCCGGGACAGGCGAGTCCTTTAAGCGAGCAGTACTTC
TRBV20-1	NA	NA	TRBJ1-2	CSAVDSYGYTF	TGCAGTGCCGTCGACAGCTATGGCTACACCTTC
TRBV30	NA	NA	TRBJ2-7	CAWETPDGYEQYF	TGTGCCTGGGAAACCCCGGACGGTTACGAGCAGTACTTC
TRBV7-9	NA	NA	TRBJ2-6	CASSLGQFSGANVLTF	TGTGCCAGCAGCCTCGGACAGTTCTCTGGGGCCAACGTCCTGACTTTC
TRBV5-1	NA	NA	TRBJ2-1	CASSLRSNRFRPNEQFF	TGCGCCAGCAGCTTGCGGAGTAACCGTTTTAGACCCAATGAGCAGTTCTTC
TRBV19	NA	NA	TRBJ1-2	CASSASGAAVYGYTF	TGTGCCAGTAGTGCATCGGGGGCCGCCGTCTATGGCTACACCTTC
TRBV27	NA	NA	TRBJ2-7	CASSLKGAGAGPLRYEQYF	TGTGCCAGCAGTTTAAAGGGGGCAGGGGCGGGACCCCTGAGGTACGAGCAGTACTTC
TRBV29-1	NA	TRBD2	TRBJ2-3	CSVRIGRGTDTQYF	TGCAGCGTTCGAATAGGGAGGGGCACAGATACGCAGTATTTT
TRBV4-1	NA	NA	TRBJ2-3	CASSQASNTDTQYF	TGCGCCAGCAGCCAAGCCAGTAACACAGATACGCAGTATTTT
TRBV5-4	NA	NA	TRBJ2-5	CASSENRESATQYF	TGTGCCAGCAGCGAGAACAGGGAGTCGGCGACCCAGTACTTC
TRBV6-5	once	NA	TRBJ2-6	CASRSQSSGANVLTF	TGTGCCAGCAGGTCCCAGAGCTCTGGGGCCAACGTCCTGACTTTC
TRBV29-1	NA	NA	TRBJ1-2	CSVWSRAGANPYGYTF	TGCAGCGTTTGGAGCCGGGCGGGGGCCAACCCCTATGGCTACACCTTC
TRBV30	few	NA	TRBJ2-3	CAFAPPPGSPDTQYF	TGTGCCTTCGCACCACCACCGGGGTCACCAGATACGCAGTATTTT
TRBV9	once	TRBD1	TRBJ1-6	CASSGGQGGNSPLHF	TGTGCCAGCAGCGGTGGACAGGGCGGTAATTCACCCCTCCACTTT
TRBV12-3/TRBV12-4	NA	NA	TRBJ2-3	CASSPTLRTQYF	TGTGCCAGCAGCCCCACGCTGCGGACGCAGTATTTT
TRBV24-1	NA	TRBD2	TRBJ2-5	CATSTGGGNQETQYF	TGTGCCACCAGTACCGGCGGGGGGAACCAAGAGACCCAGTACTTC
TRBV28	once	NA	TRBJ2-5	CASSFVGDGETQYF	TGTGCCAGCAGTTTCGTCGGGGATGGAGAGACCCAGTACTTC
TRBV4-1	NA	NA	TRBJ1-1	CASSQGDRNTEAFF	TGCGCCAGCAGCCAAGGGGACCGGAACACTGAAGCTTTCTTT
TRBV7-9	NA	TRBD1	TRBJ1-1	CASSFGTVNTEAFF	TGTGCCAGCAGCTTCGGGACAGTGAACACTGAAGCTTTCTTT
TRBV5-4	NA	TRBD2	TRBJ2-1	CASSVGTSGGAVEQFF	TGTGCCAGCAGCGTCGGGACTAGCGGGGGGGCTGTCGAGCAGTTCTTC
TRBV11-2	NA	TRBD2	TRBJ2-5	CASSLEGAWVAGGRETQYF	TGTGCCAGCAGCTTAGAGGGAGCCTGGGTAGCGGGGGGTCGGGAGACCCAGTACTTC
TRBV5-4	NA	NA	TRBJ2-5	CASSLGGGDNQETQYF	TGTGCCAGCAGCTTGGGCGGGGGCGATAACCAAGAGACCCAGTACTTC
TRBV9	once	NA	TRBJ2-7	CASSPRSLPYEQYF	TGTGCCAGCAGCCCCCGTTCGCTCCCCTACGAGCAGTACTTC
TRBV5-6	NA	NA	TRBJ1-5	CASSLGDSSNQPQHF	TGTGCCAGCAGCTTGGGCGACAGTAGCAATCAGCCCCAGCATTTT
TRBV4-1	NA	NA	TRBJ1-4	CASSQEGAVATNEKLFF	TGCGCCAGCAGCCAAGAAGGAGCGGTTGCAACTAATGAAAAACTGTTTTTT
TRBV3-1/TRBV3-2	NA	TRBD1	TRBJ2-7	CASSPRMGQGYEQYF	TGTGCCAGCAGCCCCCGGATGGGACAGGGATACGAGCAGTACTTC
TRBV7-9	NA	TRBD2	TRBJ2-3	CASSPPRGLAGADTQYF	TGTGCCAGCAGCCCCCCGAGGGGATTGGCGGGAGCAGATACGCAGTATTTT
TRBV19	NA	NA	TRBJ1-2	CASSRSESYGYTF	TGTGCCAGTAGTAGGTCGGAGAGCTATGGCTACACCTTC